The 23 T cell receptor beta chains in this list originate from one sample, sequenced in a study of cytomegalovirus exposure and HLA in healthy donors. The table came from immunoSEQ multiplex PCR; TCRdb's copy has only in-frame clones and leaves some out. The data contain 100,000 to 130,000 clones, approximately 94% of them seen just once; the ten biggest clones take up roughly 0.66%. The material sequenced was PBMCs. Receptors originate from a woman aged 18-29 years in good health and CMV-seronegative.

This sequence joins TRBV18 and TRBJ2-7, with a weak D call TRBD1 (6 bases). Looked up from germline, CDR1 is KGHSH and CDR2 is LQKENI. The CDR3 has 15 residues. V gave up 3 bases and J gave up 2 bases, with 14 bases separating them. As DNA, the CDR3 is TGTGCCAGCTCACCTGAATCGACAGGAACCTACGAGCAGTACTTC. Translation gives CASSPESTGTYEQYF.

The V and J genes are TRBV19 and TRBJ1-1; no clear D gene. This CDR3 spans 14 amino acids. V lost 4 bases and J 1 base, leaving 10 bases between the germline ends. Germline values: CDR1 LNHDA, CDR2 SQIVND (reference sequence). The DNA of the CDR3 is TGTGCCAGTAGTAAATGGGCAGGGAACACTGAAGCTTTCTTT. Protein sequence: CASSKWAGNTEAFF.

V gene TRBV30 combines with J gene TRBJ1-5; TRBD1 is a possible D gene (6 bases). Germline V gene lookup returns CDR1 GTSNPN and CDR2 SVGIG (reference sequence). The germline V and J ends were trimmed by 2 bases and 7 bases, with 21 bases remaining between them. The CDR3 has 16 amino acids. The DNA of the CDR3 is TGTGCCTGGAGTCAAGAGGGGGGGGTGTTTCGGCAGCCCCAGCATTTT. Amino acids: CAWSQEGGVFRQPQHF.

The rearrangement links TRBV7-9 to TRBJ1-2; tentatively, D is TRBD1 (5 bases). Germline-derived CDR1 and CDR2 are SEHNR and FQNEAQ (reference sequence). Between the trimmed V and J ends, which lost 1 base and 1 base, there was a span of 13 bases. This CDR3 region has 16 residues. The CDR3 loop is CASSLGRQKRNYGYTF. CDR3 DNA sequence: TGTGCCAGCAGCTTAGGGCGACAGAAACGTAACTATGGCTACACCTTC.

This clone was recorded once. This chain joins TRBV19 and TRBJ1-1; D perhaps matches TRBD1 (6 bases). Per germline, CDR1 LNHDA and CDR2 SQIVND (reference sequence). The length of the CDR3 is 15 residues. The ends were cut back, 1 base at V and 3 bases at J, with 12 bases in the middle. The DNA for the CDR3 is TGTGCCAGTAGTATAGCGCAGGGGCGGTACACTGAAGCTTTCTTT. Protein sequence: CASSIAQGRYTEAFF.

The rearrangement links TRBV20-1 to TRBJ1-1; D may be TRBD1 (6 bases). With 4 bases removed from V and 8 bases from J, the gap between germline ends came to 11 bases. The CDR3 sequence is 11 residues long. Germline CDR1 DFQATT, CDR2 SNEGSKA (reference sequence). CDR3 DNA: TGCAGTGCTAAGCCCGGGACAGAAGCTTTCTTT. As protein: CSAKPGTEAFF.

The V gene is TRBV11-1, the J gene TRBJ2-5, with no clear D. The CDR3 has 14 amino acids. Germline CDR1 and CDR2: SGHAT and FQDESV (reference sequence). Trimming left V 0 bases short and J 1 base short, with 6 bases between. CDR3 sequence (DNA): TGTGCCAGCAGCTTAGCCCTATTCCAAGAGACCCAGTACTTC. Protein sequence: CASSLALFQETQYF.

The chain combines TRBV7-8 with TRBJ1-3; 7 bases line up with TRBD1. Losses at the gene ends were 4 bases for V and 1 base for J; bases not matched to a gene: 7. The CDR3 loop spans 16 amino acids. Germline CDR1 SGHVS, CDR2 FQNEAQ. DNA for the CDR3: TGTGCCAGCAGCTACGACAGGGTACAATCTGGAAACACCATATATTTT. This encodes CASSYDRVQSGNTIYF.

The V and J genes are TRBV2 and TRBJ2-7; 8 bases align to TRBD2. After removal of 8 bases from V and 6 bases from J, the junction contained 3 bases not matched to a gene. The CDR3 covers 11 residues. Germline V CDR1 and CDR2: SNHLY, FYNNEI. Here the CDR3 reads CASRGGVEQYF. In DNA form, the CDR3 reads TGTGCCAGCCGGGGGGGGGTCGAGCAGTACTTC.

The V call is TRBV28, the J call TRBJ2-7; 10 bases line up with TRBD2. In germline, CDR1 is MDHEN, CDR2 SYDVKM. This CDR3 spans 16 amino acids. J was trimmed by 4 bases and V by 3 bases; bases with no gene match: 9. DNA of the CDR3: TGTGCCAGCAGTTTGGTAGCGGGGGGCGTCGGATACGAGCAGTACTTC. Translating it yields CASSLVAGGVGYEQYF.

The CDR3: CASSSGLGKNIQYF. The CDR3 DNA reads as TGTGCCAGCTCATCAGGACTGGGCAAAAACATTCAGTACTTC. J is TRBJ2-4 and V is TRBV18, with D tentatively TRBD2 (5 bases). The V and J ends lost 5 bases and 3 bases respectively, with 11 bases between them. CDR1 is KGHSH, CDR2 LQKENI, per germline. The CDR3 covers 14 residues.

Only one count was recorded for this clone. J is TRBJ2-2 and V is TRBV7-9; D might be TRBD2 (6 bases). Germline lookup yields CDR1 SEHNR and CDR2 FQNEAQ (reference sequence). The CDR3 is 14 amino acids. Between the trimmed V and J ends, which lost 4 bases and 7 bases, there was a span of 13 bases. The CDR3 is CASSYRTNGGELFF. The CDR3 DNA follows: TGTGCCAGCAGCTACAGGACTAACGGCGGGGAGCTGTTTTTT.

This chain joins TRBV6-5 and TRBJ2-3, with 11 bases aligning to TRBD2. Losses at the gene ends were 6 bases for V and 4 bases for J; bases not matched to a gene: 3. The germline V gene has CDR1 MNHEY and CDR2 SVGAGI. The CDR3 runs to 14 residues. The CDR3 loop is CASRLAGAADTQYF. CDR3 in DNA: TGTGCCAGCAGACTAGCGGGGGCCGCAGATACGCAGTATTTT.

The chain employs TRBV9 and TRBJ1-1; maybe TRBD1 (5 bases). Germline CDR1 and CDR2: SGDLS and YYNGEE. CDR3 size: 14 residues. Trimming cost V 0 bases and J 3 bases, with 9 bases left between them. The CDR3 sequence is CASSVGGGDTEAFF. The CDR3 DNA is TGTGCCAGCAGCGTAGGGGGCGGGGACACTGAAGCTTTCTTT.

This chain joins TRBV5-6 and TRBJ1-6, with 9 positions matching TRBD1. V shed 4 bases and J 6 bases; nucleotides not matched to a gene: 11. Per the germline V gene, CDR1 is SGHDT and CDR2 is YYEEEE. The CDR3 length is 17 residues. CDR3 DNA: TGTGCCAGCAGCACGTGGACAGGGGCCGCTGCTAATTCACCCCTCCACTTT. Amino acids: CASSTWTGAAANSPLHF.

V gene TRBV4-2 combines with J gene TRBJ2-3; D is undetermined. Germline loops: CDR1 LGHNA, CDR2 YNFKEQ. The length of the CDR3 is 13 residues. The ends were cut back, 5 bases at V and 5 bases at J, with 11 bases in the middle. The CDR3 reads CASSRQRGDTQYF. CDR3 nucleotides: TGTGCCAGCAGCAGGCAGCGCGGAGATACGCAGTATTTT.

The gene calls are TRBV6-6 and TRBJ1-5, with D unclear. The germline CDR1 and CDR2 sequences are MNHNY and SVGAGI (reference sequence). V gave up 2 bases and J gave up 6 bases, with 8 bases separating them. This CDR3 is built from 13 residues. The CDR3 DNA sequence: TGTGCCAGCAGTTACGTCGGGAGTCAGCCCCAGCATTTT. Translating it yields CASSYVGSQPQHF.

This clone was counted a single time. This chain connects TRBV4-1 to TRBJ1-2, with 7 bases aligning to TRBD1. Trimming took 5 bases from V and 2 from J; bases not matched to a gene: 8. The CDR3 sequence is 15 residues long. Germline V CDR1 and CDR2: MGHRA, YSYEKL. CDR3 amino acids: CASSSEPGQNYGYTF. The CDR3 DNA reads as TGCGCCAGCAGCTCCGAACCGGGACAGAACTATGGCTACACCTTC.

The gene calls are TRBV7-9 and TRBJ1-1, with 8 bases identical to TRBD1. V lost 4 bases and J lost 6; bases outside the gene matches: 7. Germline-derived CDR1 and CDR2 are SEHNR and FQNEAQ (reference sequence). The CDR3 length is 14 residues. CDR3 sequence: CASSSTLDRAEAFF. The CDR3 bases are TGTGCCAGCAGCTCTACCCTGGACAGGGCTGAAGCTTTCTTT.

V usage is TRBV5-1 and J usage is TRBJ2-5, with 10 nucleotides matching TRBD2. V shed 1 base, J shed 4 bases, and the junction held 10 bases outside the gene matches. The length of the CDR3 is 17 residues. Germline values: CDR1 SGHRS, CDR2 YFSETQ. The CDR3 sequence: CASSLRSGGAGGETQYF. In DNA form, the CDR3 reads TGCGCCAGCAGCTTGAGGAGCGGGGGGGCCGGAGGAGAGACCCAGTACTTC.

V and J are TRBV4-3 and TRBJ1-3; D uncertain. Trimming shortened V by 3 bases and J by 11 bases, and 14 bases separated the two germline ends. The CDR3 length is 13 residues. Germline loops: CDR1 LGHNA, CDR2 YSLEER. The CDR3 spells CASSQNELRSIYF. CDR3 nucleotides: TGCGCCAGCAGCCAGAACGAACTCCGTTCCATATATTTT.

This sequence joins TRBV7-6 and TRBJ1-1; the D is unclear. This CDR3 is 16 amino acids long. From germline, CDR1 is SGHVS and CDR2 FNYEAQ. The ends were cut back, 3 bases at V and 4 bases at J, with 18 bases in the middle. In nucleotides, the CDR3 is TGTGCCAGCAGCTTTGGGGAGAGGGAGGTAATCACTGAAGCTTTCTTT. As protein: CASSFGEREVITEAFF.

The chain combines TRBV5-4 with TRBJ1-1; weak D call: TRBD1 (5 bases). Per the germline V gene, CDR1 is SGHNT and CDR2 is YYREEE (reference sequence). Trimming removed 0 bases from V and 9 bases from J, with 15 bases in between. This CDR3 region has 14 residues. This CDR3 is CASSLGTPVPQAFF. The CDR3 DNA is TGTGCCAGCAGCTTGGGGACACCGGTTCCGCAAGCTTTCTTT.